The subject of this entry is one T cell receptor beta chain. The sample is drawn from a study of blood T cell repertoires in COVID-19. Background on the study: Samples of COVID-19 (acute and convalescent) were obtained from the United States, Italy and Spain.

The germline CDR1 and CDR2 sequences are SGHRS and YFSETQ. V shed 6 bases and J 0 bases; nucleotides not matched to a gene: 8. The CDR3 has 17 residues. Per the original methods: Cell counts per sample came from amplifying reference gene primers. Assay used: immunoSEQ multiplex PCR; TCRdb lists only in-frame clones, some missing. Clone size and V and J calls were adopted from that table, with D and trimming inferred from the DNA. The sample shows more than 120,000 clones, roughly 90% of them seen only once. Sequencing was carried out using peripheral blood. This sequence originates from a human donor in a cohort sampled during active COVID-19. The rearrangement uses TRBV5-1 and TRBJ2-6; 8 nucleotides agree with TRBD1. In DNA form, the CDR3 reads TGCGCCAGCATCGGTGACAGGGGATTCTCTGGGGCCAACGTCCTGACTTTC. It yields the protein CASIGDRGFSGANVLTF.